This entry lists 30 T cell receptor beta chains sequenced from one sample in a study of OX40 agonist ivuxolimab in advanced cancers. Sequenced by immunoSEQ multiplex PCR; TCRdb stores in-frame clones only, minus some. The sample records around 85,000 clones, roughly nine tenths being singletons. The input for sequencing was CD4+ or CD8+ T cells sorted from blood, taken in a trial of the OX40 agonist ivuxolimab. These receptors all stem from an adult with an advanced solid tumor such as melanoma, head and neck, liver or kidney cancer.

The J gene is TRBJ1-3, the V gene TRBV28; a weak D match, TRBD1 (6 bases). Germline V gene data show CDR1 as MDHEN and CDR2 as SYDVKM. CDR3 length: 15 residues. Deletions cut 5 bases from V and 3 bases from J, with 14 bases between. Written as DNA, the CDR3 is TGTGCCAGCAGTCCCCAGGGGAAGTTTGGAAACACCATATATTTT. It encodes CASSPQGKFGNTIYF. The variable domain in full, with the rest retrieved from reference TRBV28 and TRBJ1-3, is DVKVTQSSRYLVKRTGEKVFLECVQDMDHENMFWYRQDPGLGLRLIYFSYDVKMKEKGDIPEGYSVSREKKERFSLILESASTNQTSMYLCASSPQGKFGNTIYFGEGSWLTVV.

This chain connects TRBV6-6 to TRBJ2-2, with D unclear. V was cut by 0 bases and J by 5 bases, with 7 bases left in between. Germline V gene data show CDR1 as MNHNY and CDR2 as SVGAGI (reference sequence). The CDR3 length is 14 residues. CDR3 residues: CASSYSEITGELFF. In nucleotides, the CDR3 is TGTGCCAGCAGTTACTCGGAGATAACCGGGGAGCTGTTTTTT.

CDR3 sequence reads: CASGLETGAGDTQYF. CDR3 in DNA: TGTGCTAGTGGTTTGGAAACAGGGGCGGGAGATACGCAGTATTTT. V is TRBV12-5 and J is TRBJ2-3, with 7 bases lining up with TRBD1. Germline-derived CDR1 and CDR2 are LGHNT and FRNRAP. This CDR3 region has 15 residues. The V segment lost 1 base and the J segment 5 bases; nucleotides outside the gene matches: 6.

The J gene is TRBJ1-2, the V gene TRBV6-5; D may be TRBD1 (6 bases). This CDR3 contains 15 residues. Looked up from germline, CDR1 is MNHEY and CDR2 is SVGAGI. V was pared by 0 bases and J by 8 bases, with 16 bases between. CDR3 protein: CASSYSTRGRGGYTF. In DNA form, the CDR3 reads TGTGCCAGCAGTTACTCGACACGGGGGCGTGGGGGCTACACCTTC.

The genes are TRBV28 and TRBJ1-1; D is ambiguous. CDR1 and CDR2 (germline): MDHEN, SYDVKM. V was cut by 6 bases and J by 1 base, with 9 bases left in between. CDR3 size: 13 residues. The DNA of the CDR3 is TGTGCCAGCAGCCTCCACCAGAACACTGAAGCTTTCTTT. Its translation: CASSLHQNTEAFF.

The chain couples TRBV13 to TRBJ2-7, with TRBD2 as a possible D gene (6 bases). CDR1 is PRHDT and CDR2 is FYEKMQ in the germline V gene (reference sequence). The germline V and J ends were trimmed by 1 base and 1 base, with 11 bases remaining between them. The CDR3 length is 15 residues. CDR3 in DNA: TGTGCCAGCAGCTTAGAATCCAGCGGGTCCTACGAGCAGTACTTC. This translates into CASSLESSGSYEQYF.

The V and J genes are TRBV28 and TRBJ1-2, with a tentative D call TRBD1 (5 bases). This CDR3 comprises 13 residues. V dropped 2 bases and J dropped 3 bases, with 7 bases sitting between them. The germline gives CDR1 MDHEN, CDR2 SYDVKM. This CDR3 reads CASSLGGDYGYTF. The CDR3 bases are TGTGCCAGCAGTTTAGGGGGAGACTATGGCTACACCTTC.

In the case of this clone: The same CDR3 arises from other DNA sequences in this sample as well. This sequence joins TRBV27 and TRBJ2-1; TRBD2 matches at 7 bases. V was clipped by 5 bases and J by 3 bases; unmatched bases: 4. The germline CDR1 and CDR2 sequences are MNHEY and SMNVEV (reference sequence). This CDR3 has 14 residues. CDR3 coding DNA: TGTGCCAGCAGTCCCGGGGGGAGCTACAATGAGCAGTTCTTC. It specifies CASSPGGSYNEQFF.

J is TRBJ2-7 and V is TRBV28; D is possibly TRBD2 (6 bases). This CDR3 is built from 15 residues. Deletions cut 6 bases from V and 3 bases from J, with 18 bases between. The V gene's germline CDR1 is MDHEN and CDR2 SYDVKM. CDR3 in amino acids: CASRGGTSKGYEQYF. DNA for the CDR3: TGTGCCAGCAGGGGTGGGACTTCCAAGGGCTACGAGCAGTACTTC.

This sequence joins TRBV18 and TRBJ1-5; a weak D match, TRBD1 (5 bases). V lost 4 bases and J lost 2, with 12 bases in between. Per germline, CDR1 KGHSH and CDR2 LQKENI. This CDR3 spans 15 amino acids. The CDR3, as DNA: TGTGCCAGCTCACGTAGAAGGACACGCAATCAGCCCCAGCATTTT. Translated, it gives CASSRRRTRNQPQHF.

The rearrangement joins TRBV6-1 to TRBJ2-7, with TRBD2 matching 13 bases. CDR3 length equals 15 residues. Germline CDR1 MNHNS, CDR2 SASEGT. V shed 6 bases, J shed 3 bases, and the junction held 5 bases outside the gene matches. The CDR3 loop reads CASSSLAGGLYEQYF. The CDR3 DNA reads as TGTGCCAGCAGCTCACTAGCGGGGGGGCTCTACGAGCAGTACTTC.

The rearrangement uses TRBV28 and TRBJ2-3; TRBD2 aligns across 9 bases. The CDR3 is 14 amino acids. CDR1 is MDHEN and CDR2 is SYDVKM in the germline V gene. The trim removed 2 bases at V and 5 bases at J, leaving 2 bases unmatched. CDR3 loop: CASSLQAGGDTQYF. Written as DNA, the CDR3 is TGTGCCAGCAGTTTACAAGCGGGGGGAGATACGCAGTATTTT.

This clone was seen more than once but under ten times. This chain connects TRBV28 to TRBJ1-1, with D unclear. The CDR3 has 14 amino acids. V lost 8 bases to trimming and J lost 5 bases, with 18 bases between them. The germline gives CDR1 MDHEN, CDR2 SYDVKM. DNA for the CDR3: TGTGCCAGCGGGGTAATGGGCCTAGGAACTGAAGCTTTCTTT. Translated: CASGVMGLGTEAFF.

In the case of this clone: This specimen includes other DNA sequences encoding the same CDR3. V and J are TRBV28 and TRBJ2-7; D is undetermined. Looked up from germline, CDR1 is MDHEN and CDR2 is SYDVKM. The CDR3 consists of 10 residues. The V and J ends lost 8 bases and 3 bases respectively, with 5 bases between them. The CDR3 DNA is TGTGCCAGCTCCAACTACGAGCAGTACTTC. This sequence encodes CASSNYEQYF.

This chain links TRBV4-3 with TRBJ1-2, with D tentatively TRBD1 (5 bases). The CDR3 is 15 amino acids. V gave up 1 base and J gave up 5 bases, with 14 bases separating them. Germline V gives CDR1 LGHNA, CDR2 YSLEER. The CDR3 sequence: CASSQGIDSLYGYTF. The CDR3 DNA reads TGCGCCAGCAGCCAAGGCATAGACAGCCTATATGGCTACACCTTC.

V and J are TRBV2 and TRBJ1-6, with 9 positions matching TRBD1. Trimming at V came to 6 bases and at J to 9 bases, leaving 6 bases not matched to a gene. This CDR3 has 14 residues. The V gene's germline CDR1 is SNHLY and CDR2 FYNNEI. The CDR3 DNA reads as TGTGCCAGCAGGACGGACAGGGGTGTTTCACCCCTCCACTTT. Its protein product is CASRTDRGVSPLHF.

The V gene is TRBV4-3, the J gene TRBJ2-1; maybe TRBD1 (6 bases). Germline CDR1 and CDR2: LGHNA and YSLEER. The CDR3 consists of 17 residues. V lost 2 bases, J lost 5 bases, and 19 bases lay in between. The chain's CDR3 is CASSQRTTGTLNNEQFF. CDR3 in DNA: TGCGCCAGCAGCCAACGAACCACAGGGACCTTAAACAATGAGCAGTTCTTC.

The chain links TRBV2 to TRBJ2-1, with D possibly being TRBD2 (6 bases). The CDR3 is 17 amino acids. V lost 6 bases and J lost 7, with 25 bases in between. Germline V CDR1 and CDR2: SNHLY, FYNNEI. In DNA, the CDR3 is TGTGCCAGCAGCGATGGGGGAACCTGGGGGAGGAATAATGAGCAGTTCTTC. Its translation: CASSDGGTWGRNNEQFF.

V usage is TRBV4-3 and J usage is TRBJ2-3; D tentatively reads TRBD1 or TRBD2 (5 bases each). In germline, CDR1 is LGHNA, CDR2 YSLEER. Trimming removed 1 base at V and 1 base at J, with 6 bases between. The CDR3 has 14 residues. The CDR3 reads CASSQAGRTDTQYF. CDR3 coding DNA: TGCGCCAGCAGCCAAGCGGGGCGCACAGATACGCAGTATTTT.

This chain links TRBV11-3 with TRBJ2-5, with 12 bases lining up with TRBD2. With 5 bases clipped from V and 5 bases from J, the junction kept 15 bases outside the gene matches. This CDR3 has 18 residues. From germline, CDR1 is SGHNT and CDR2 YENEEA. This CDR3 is CASSPRDSGLAGRETQYF. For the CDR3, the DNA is TGTGCCAGCAGCCCCCGGGACAGCGGACTAGCGGGACGGGAGACCCAGTACTTC. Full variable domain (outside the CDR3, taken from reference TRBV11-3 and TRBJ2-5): EAGVVQSPRYKIIEKKQPVAFWCNPISGHNTLYWYLQNLGQGPELLIRYENEEAVDDSQLPKDRFSAERLKGVDSTLKIQPAELGDSAVYLCASSPRDSGLAGRETQYFGPGTRLLVL.

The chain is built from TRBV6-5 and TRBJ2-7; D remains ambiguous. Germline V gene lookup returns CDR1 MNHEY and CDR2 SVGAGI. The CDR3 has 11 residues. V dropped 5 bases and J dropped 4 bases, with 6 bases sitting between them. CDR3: CASSDTYEQYF. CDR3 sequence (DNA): TGTGCCAGCAGTGACACATACGAGCAGTACTTC.

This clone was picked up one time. In DNA form, the CDR3 reads TGCGCCAGCAGCCTTAGAACCGGGGAGCTGTTTTTT. The encoded protein is CASSLRTGELFF. J is TRBJ2-2 and V is TRBV4-3; D uncertain. CDR3 length: 12 residues. CDR1 is LGHNA and CDR2 is YSLEER in the germline V gene. The V gene lost 4 bases and the J gene lost 5 bases, with 5 bases spanning the gap.

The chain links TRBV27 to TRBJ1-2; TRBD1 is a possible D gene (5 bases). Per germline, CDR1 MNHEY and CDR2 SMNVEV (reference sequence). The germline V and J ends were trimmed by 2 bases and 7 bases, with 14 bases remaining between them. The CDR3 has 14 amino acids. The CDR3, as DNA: TGTGCCAGCAGTTTAGGGCAGGGCCGGCGTGGCTACACCTTC. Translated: CASSLGQGRRGYTF.

The CDR3 bases are TGCGCCAGCAGCCCCTCGGCAGGGGTAAACACCATATATTTT. Its translation: CASSPSAGVNTIYF. The chain joins TRBV4-1 to TRBJ1-3; a weak D match, TRBD1 (6 bases). CDR1 and CDR2 from the germline V gene are MGHRA and YSYEKL. CDR3 length: 14 residues. The V end lost 4 bases, the J end lost 6 bases, and 13 bases lay between the germline ends.

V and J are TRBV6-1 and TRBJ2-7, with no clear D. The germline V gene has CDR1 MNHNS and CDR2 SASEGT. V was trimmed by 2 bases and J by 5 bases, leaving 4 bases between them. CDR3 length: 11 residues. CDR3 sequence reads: CASSELDEQYV. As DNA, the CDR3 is TGTGCCAGCAGTGAACTAGACGAGCAGTACGTC.

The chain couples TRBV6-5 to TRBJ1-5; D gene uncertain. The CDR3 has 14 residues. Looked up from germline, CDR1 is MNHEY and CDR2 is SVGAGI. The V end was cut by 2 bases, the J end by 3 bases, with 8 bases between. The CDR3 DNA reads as TGTGCCAGCAGTTACGGAGCAGACAATCAGCCCCAGCATTTT. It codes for CASSYGADNQPQHF.

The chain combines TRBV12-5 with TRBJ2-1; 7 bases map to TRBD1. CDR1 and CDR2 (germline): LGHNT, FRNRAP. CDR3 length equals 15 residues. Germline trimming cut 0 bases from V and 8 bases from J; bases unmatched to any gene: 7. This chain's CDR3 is CASGLVRQGVDEQFF. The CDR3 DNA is TGTGCTAGTGGTTTGGTCCGACAGGGAGTGGATGAGCAGTTCTTC.

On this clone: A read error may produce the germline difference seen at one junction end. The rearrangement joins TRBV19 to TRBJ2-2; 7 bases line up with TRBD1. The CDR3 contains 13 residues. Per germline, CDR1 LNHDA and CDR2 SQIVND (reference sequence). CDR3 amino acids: CACRQGGTGELFF. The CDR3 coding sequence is TGTGCCTGTAGACAGGGCGGCACCGGGGAGCTGTTTTTT. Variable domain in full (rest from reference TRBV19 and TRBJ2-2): DGGITQSPKYLFRKEGQNVTLSCEQNLNHDAMYWYRQDPGQGLRLIYYSQIVNDFQKGDIAEGYSVSREKKESFPLTVTSAQKNPTAFYLCACRQGGTGELFFGEGSRLTVL.

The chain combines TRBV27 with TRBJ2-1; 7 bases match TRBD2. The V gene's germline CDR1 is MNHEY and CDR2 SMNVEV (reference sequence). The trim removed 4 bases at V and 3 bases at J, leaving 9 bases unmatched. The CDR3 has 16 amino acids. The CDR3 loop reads CASSSPSTSRYNEQFF. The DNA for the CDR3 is TGTGCCAGCAGTTCCCCCTCGACTAGCCGCTACAATGAGCAGTTCTTC.

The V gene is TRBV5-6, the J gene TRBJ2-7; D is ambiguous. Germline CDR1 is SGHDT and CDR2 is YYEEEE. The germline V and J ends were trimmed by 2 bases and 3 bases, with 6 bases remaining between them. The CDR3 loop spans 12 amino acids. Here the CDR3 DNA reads TGTGCCAGCAGCTTAGGGCTCTACGAGCAGTACTTC. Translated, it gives CASSLGLYEQYF.